These 32 T cell receptor beta chains were sequenced from one sample in a study of cytomegalovirus exposure and HLA in healthy donors. Researchers ran the PCR with 60 Vbeta and 13 Jbeta primers. Sequencing used immunoSEQ multiplex PCR; TCRdb keeps in-frame clones, though not all of them. In the table there are around 130,000 clones, roughly 80% of which are singletons. Sequences were obtained from PBMCs. These receptors came from a boy aged 5-17 years in good health and CMV-seronegative.

This chain uses TRBV6-6 with TRBJ2-7, with D hard to call. V was pared by 2 bases and J by 6 bases, with 17 bases between. Germline CDR1 is MNHNY and CDR2 is SVGAGI (reference sequence). The CDR3 has 15 amino acids. The CDR3 bases are TGTGCCAGCAGTTACAGTTCGTCCGGTGGCGGCGAGCAGTACTTC. This translates into CASSYSSSGGGEQYF.

The chain uses TRBV4-3 and TRBJ2-1, with 9 bases matching TRBD2. Germline values: CDR1 LGHNA, CDR2 YSLEER. The length of the CDR3 is 16 residues. V gave up 0 bases and J gave up 5 bases; unmatched junction bases: 5. The CDR3 DNA reads as TGCGCCAGCAGCCAAGACTGGCTAGCGGGACACAATGAGCAGTTCTTC. This sequence encodes CASSQDWLAGHNEQFF.

The chain joins TRBV6-5 to TRBJ2-7; tentative D call: TRBD2 (5 bases). The ends were cut back, 3 bases at V and 4 bases at J, with 16 bases in the middle. The germline V gene encodes CDR1 MNHEY and CDR2 SVGAGI. The CDR3 sequence is 15 residues long. This chain's CDR3 is CASSYQASRGYEQYF. DNA of the CDR3: TGTGCCAGCAGTTATCAGGCTAGCCGAGGTTACGAGCAGTACTTC.

V gene TRBV4-3 combines with J gene TRBJ1-6; 7 bases are shared with TRBD1. The CDR3 runs to 17 residues. Germline CDR1 LGHNA, CDR2 YSLEER. Trimming cost V 0 bases and J 10 bases; bases outside gene matches: 12. CDR3 DNA sequence: TGCGCCAGCAGCCAAGATCGGAGGAGGGGGCAAGGATCACCCCTCCACTTT. The encoded protein is CASSQDRRRGQGSPLHF.

DNA of the CDR3: TGTGCCACCAGCAGAGATGTTCCCCAGGGTGTACTGTTTTTT. Protein product: CATSRDVPQGVLFF. This chain uses TRBV15 with TRBJ1-4; the D gene is possibly TRBD1 (5 bases). The CDR3 consists of 14 residues. The germline CDR1 and CDR2 sequences are LNHNV and YYDKDF (reference sequence). V was shortened by 0 bases and J by 13 bases, with 15 bases between the two germline ends.

CDR3: CSVVHSNTGELFF. The CDR3 DNA sequence: TGCAGCGTTGTTCACAGCAACACCGGGGAGCTGTTTTTT. The chain couples TRBV29-1 to TRBJ2-2; D is unclear. V lost 4 bases and J 2 bases, leaving 8 bases between the germline ends. Germline V gives CDR1 SQVTM, CDR2 ANQGSEA. The CDR3 length is 13 residues.

This clone has just one count. The chain couples TRBV4-1 to TRBJ2-1; D ambiguous. The V and J ends lost 4 bases and 8 bases respectively, with 15 bases between them. Germline-derived CDR1 and CDR2 are MGHRA and YSYEKL. The length of the CDR3 is 14 residues. The CDR3 DNA follows: TGCGCCAGCAGCCCCCAAACGCGGCACCATGAGCAGTTCTTC. Protein sequence: CASSPQTRHHEQFF.

J is TRBJ1-5 and V is TRBV13; D is uncertain. The CDR3 is 12 amino acids. Germline CDR1 is PRHDT and CDR2 is FYEKMQ (reference sequence). Trimming took off 8 bases at V and 7 bases at J, with 12 bases between the two ends. The CDR3 here is CASALTGQPQHF. In DNA, the CDR3 is TGTGCCAGCGCGCTGACGGGGCAGCCCCAGCATTTT.

This clone was found once. The rearrangement joins TRBV5-6 to TRBJ1-2; D possibly corresponds to TRBD1 (6 bases). Trimming shortened V by 4 bases and J by 2 bases, and 12 bases separated the two germline ends. Germline values: CDR1 SGHDT, CDR2 YYEEEE. The CDR3 consists of 14 residues. CDR3 sequence reads: CASSPGQQNYGYTF. For the CDR3, the DNA is TGTGCCAGCAGCCCCGGACAGCAAAACTATGGCTACACCTTC.

The chain is built from TRBV4-1 and TRBJ2-2; D call uncertain. This CDR3 has 13 amino acids. V shed 4 bases and J shed 6 bases, with 9 bases lying between them. Germline V gene sequence: CDR1 MGHRA, CDR2 YSYEKL. The CDR3 protein is CASSPTVAGELFF. The CDR3 DNA reads TGCGCCAGCAGCCCAACGGTCGCCGGGGAGCTGTTTTTT.

The chain links TRBV5-1 to TRBJ2-7; D unclear. V gave up 0 bases and J gave up 1 base, with 5 bases separating them. The germline gives CDR1 SGHRS, CDR2 YFSETQ. The CDR3 totals 13 residues. This CDR3 is CASSLDGSYEQYF. The CDR3 region has the DNA TGCGCCAGCAGCTTGGACGGTTCCTACGAGCAGTACTTC.

This clone was counted a single time. The chain is built from TRBV5-1 and TRBJ1-1; 11 nucleotides line up with TRBD1. V was pared by 4 bases and J by 5 bases, with 7 bases of the junction left unmatched. Germline V lookup: CDR1 SGHRS, CDR2 YFSETQ. CDR3 size: 15 residues. The CDR3 sequence: CASSPGTGGKTEAFF. The CDR3 DNA sequence: TGCGCCAGCAGCCCAGGGACAGGGGGAAAAACTGAAGCTTTCTTT.

This rearrangement joins TRBV30 to TRBJ1-5; D unclear. This CDR3 comprises 13 residues. Looked up from germline, CDR1 is GTSNPN and CDR2 is SVGIG (reference sequence). Trimming took 3 bases from V and 4 from J, leaving 10 bases between them. This CDR3 is CAWRSGGNQPQHF. The CDR3 DNA is TGTGCCTGGAGAAGTGGAGGGAATCAGCCCCAGCATTTT.

CDR3 DNA: TGCGCCAGCAGCCAGCCACTAGCGGGATCAAGTAATGAGCAGTTCTTC. This translates into CASSQPLAGSSNEQFF. The chain links TRBV4-1 to TRBJ2-1, with 10 bases fitting TRBD2. This CDR3 spans 16 amino acids. Germline V gene data show CDR1 as MGHRA and CDR2 as YSYEKL. V trimming: 3 bases; J trimming: 7 bases; junction bases outside the gene matches: 9.

J is TRBJ2-3 and V is TRBV30; tentatively, D is TRBD2 (7 bases). The germline V gene has CDR1 GTSNPN and CDR2 SVGIG (reference sequence). V lost 5 bases and J lost 3, with 21 bases in between. The CDR3 has 16 amino acids. CDR3 bases: TGTGCCTGGGGGAGGGGGGGGTCTCAAGGAACAGATACGCAGTATTTT. Translating it yields CAWGRGGSQGTDTQYF.

The gene calls are TRBV6-6 and TRBJ2-7; a weak D match, TRBD1 (5 bases). Germline V gene data show CDR1 as MNHNY and CDR2 as SVGAGI (reference sequence). This CDR3 is built from 14 residues. The V and J ends lost 6 bases and 0 bases respectively, with 12 bases between them. CDR3 sequence reads: CASSDFDSSYEQYF. The CDR3 bases are TGTGCCAGCAGCGACTTCGACAGCTCCTACGAGCAGTACTTC.

The J gene is TRBJ1-1, the V gene TRBV9; D is perhaps TRBD1 (5 bases). The ends were cut back, 4 bases at V and 1 base at J, with 11 bases in the middle. CDR1 is SGDLS and CDR2 is YYNGEE in the germline V gene. This CDR3 contains 14 residues. CDR3 bases: TGTGCCAGCAGCCCAGGACACGCGAACACTGAAGCTTTCTTT. Translated, it gives CASSPGHANTEAFF.

This clone was recorded only once. The chain links TRBV14 to TRBJ1-2, with a possible D match to TRBD1 (6 bases). V was cut by 4 bases and J by 4 bases, with 13 bases left in between. The CDR3 consists of 14 residues. CDR1 SGHDN and CDR2 FVKESK come from the germline V gene. CDR3 sequence: CASSPLTGSYGYTF. CDR3 DNA: TGTGCCAGCAGCCCCTTAACAGGGTCCTATGGCTACACCTTC.

A word on this clone: Other DNA sequences in this sample translate to the same CDR3. For the CDR3, the DNA is TGTGCCAGCAGCTCGGACAGCTACGAGCAGTACTTC. It is translated as CASSSDSYEQYF. The genes are TRBV5-4 and TRBJ2-7; maybe TRBD1 (6 bases). CDR3 length: 12 residues. Germline values: CDR1 SGHNT, CDR2 YYREEE (reference sequence). V shed 3 bases and J shed 3 bases, with 7 bases lying between them.

The V and J genes are TRBV28 and TRBJ2-3; TRBD2 matches at 8 bases. With V trimmed by 11 bases and J by 6 bases, 16 bases remained unmatched. The CDR3 runs 15 residues. Germline V gene data show CDR1 as MDHEN and CDR2 as SYDVKM. CDR3 sequence: CAGGPSGRSFDTQYF. CDR3 coding DNA: TGTGCCGGCGGCCCCAGCGGGAGAAGTTTCGATACGCAGTATTTT.

This sequence joins TRBV5-6 and TRBJ2-7; D is perhaps TRBD1 (6 bases). V lost 2 bases and J 3 bases, leaving 9 bases between the germline ends. The CDR3 runs 13 residues. From germline, CDR1 is SGHDT and CDR2 YYEEEE. In DNA, the CDR3 is TGTGCCAGCAGCTTCCGGGACAACTACGAGCAGTACTTC. This encodes CASSFRDNYEQYF. Filled out from reference TRBV5-6 and TRBJ2-7, the complete variable domain reads DAGVTQSPTHLIKTRGQQVTLRCSPKSGHDTVSWYQQALGQGPQFIFQYYEEEERQRGNFPDRFSGHQFPNYSSELNVNALLLGDSALYLCASSFRDNYEQYFGPGTRLTVT.

The chain is built from TRBV6-5 and TRBJ1-4; D is possibly TRBD1 (6 bases). Germline V gives CDR1 MNHEY, CDR2 SVGAGI. V was pared by 5 bases and J by 7 bases, with 11 bases between. The CDR3 contains 13 residues. CDR3 nucleotides: TGTGCCAGCAGTCCGGGGGGCGTTGAAAAACTGTTTTTT. It yields the protein CASSPGGVEKLFF.

DNA of the CDR3: TGTGCCAGCAGTTTTGGCCTTAACTACGAGCAGTACTTC. Translating gives CASSFGLNYEQYF. The chain uses TRBV5-4 and TRBJ2-7, with unresolved D. The germline V gene has CDR1 SGHNT and CDR2 YYREEE (reference sequence). This CDR3 region has 13 residues. With 5 bases removed from V and 3 bases from J, the gap between germline ends came to 12 bases.

CDR3 protein: CASSPSGGQPQHF. The CDR3 nucleotides are TGTGCCAGCAGCCCCTCGGGCGGGCAGCCCCAGCATTTT. This rearrangement joins TRBV7-2 to TRBJ1-5; D call uncertain. Trimming removed 5 bases at V and 7 bases at J, with 12 bases between. This CDR3 contains 13 residues. Germline V lookup: CDR1 SGHTA, CDR2 FQGNSA.

This chain links TRBV29-1 with TRBJ1-2; tentatively, D is TRBD1 (6 bases). Between the trimmed V and J ends, which lost 7 bases and 4 bases, there was a span of 22 bases. CDR1 and CDR2 from the germline V gene are SQVTM and ANQGSEA. The CDR3 has 15 residues. Here the CDR3 DNA reads TGCAGCGCCCGAGGGGGGGACAAGGGCTCCTATGGCTACACCTTC. It encodes CSARGGDKGSYGYTF.

V is TRBV27 and J is TRBJ1-2; weak D call: TRBD1 (6 bases). Per the germline V gene, CDR1 is MNHEY and CDR2 is SMNVEV (reference sequence). V gave up 4 bases and J gave up 0 bases, with 15 bases separating them. The length of the CDR3 is 16 residues. This CDR3 reads CASSSAQGPPNYGYTF. For the CDR3, the DNA is TGTGCCAGCAGTTCAGCTCAGGGGCCCCCTAACTATGGCTACACCTTC.

The rearrangement uses TRBV5-6 and TRBJ2-2, with 7 bases fitting TRBD1. The ends lost 0 bases at V and 0 bases at J; junction bases unmatched: 11. CDR3 size: 19 residues. Germline V gene data show CDR1 as SGHDT and CDR2 as YYEEEE. CDR3 DNA: TGTGCCAGCAGCTTGGCCGGGACAGAGACTTTCGCGAACACCGGGGAGCTGTTTTTT. Residues: CASSLAGTETFANTGELFF.

The rearrangement uses TRBV30 and TRBJ1-2, with D maybe TRBD1 (6 bases). The V end lost 1 base, the J end lost 2 bases, and 8 bases lay between the germline ends. There are 13 residues in the CDR3. CDR1 GTSNPN and CDR2 SVGIG come from the germline V gene (reference sequence). CDR3 DNA: TGTGCCTGGAGTGCCACAGGGAACTATGGCTACACCTTC. As protein: CAWSATGNYGYTF.

CDR3: CASSITGGGTETQYF. CDR3 DNA: TGTGCCAGTAGTATCACAGGGGGAGGGACAGAGACCCAGTACTTC. The gene calls are TRBV19 and TRBJ2-5; D is perhaps TRBD1 (8 bases). The CDR3 is made up of 15 amino acids. CDR1 and CDR2 (germline): LNHDA, SQIVND (reference sequence). The V gene lost 3 bases and the J gene lost 4 bases, with 15 bases spanning the gap.

The chain has TRBV7-9 and TRBJ2-3, with TRBD1 as a possible D gene (6 bases). The CDR3 has 17 amino acids. Between the trimmed V and J ends, which lost 5 bases and 2 bases, there was a span of 20 bases. The germline gives CDR1 SEHNR, CDR2 FQNEAQ (reference sequence). CDR3 sequence reads: CASSAQFGQNVTDTQYF. CDR3 coding DNA: TGTGCCAGCAGCGCACAATTCGGACAGAACGTCACAGATACGCAGTATTTT.

This sequence joins TRBV30 and TRBJ1-4, with D possibly TRBD1 on 6 matching bases. From germline, CDR1 is GTSNPN and CDR2 SVGIG (reference sequence). The CDR3 runs 15 residues. Deletions cut 2 bases from V and 3 bases from J, with 13 bases between. The CDR3 DNA is TGTGCCTGGAGTCTTATACAGGGAGCTAATGAAAAACTGTTTTTT. Its protein product is CAWSLIQGANEKLFF.

This clone was detected once. The CDR3 is CASSIDRDGEQYF. The CDR3 DNA reads as TGTGCCAGCAGTATCGACAGGGACGGGGAGCAGTACTTC. The chain carries TRBV6-5 and TRBJ2-7, with TRBD1 identical over 7 bases. The V gene end was trimmed by 5 bases and the J gene end by 7 bases; junction bases not matched to a gene: 8. The CDR3 consists of 13 residues. The germline CDR1 and CDR2 sequences are MNHEY and SVGAGI.